The next 18 T cell receptor beta chains were all read from a single sample in a study of shared clonotypes between healthy human individuals. Clones were read by immunoSEQ multiplex PCR, and TCRdb kept only the in-frame ones, dropping some. The table has some 2.1 million clones, 90% to 95% seen once. Material for sequencing was naive CD4+ T cells sorted from blood. The sample's subset: CD45RA+ positively selected. The receptors here all came from a man aged 18-30 years in good health.

V and J are TRBV2 and TRBJ2-3; no reliable D call. This CDR3 is built from 15 residues. Germline lookup yields CDR1 SNHLY and CDR2 FYNNEI. Trimming pared 2 bases from V and 5 bases from J, leaving 14 bases between. This CDR3 is CASSETGVGKDTQYF. The CDR3 nucleotides read TGTGCCAGCAGTGAAACGGGCGTGGGGAAAGATACGCAGTATTTT. Drawing the rest from reference TRBV2 and TRBJ2-3, the complete variable domain is EPEVTQTPSHQVTQMGQEVILRCVPISNHLYFYWYRQILGQKVEFLVSFYNNEISEKSEIFDDQFSVERPDGSNFTLKIRSTKLEDSAMYFCASSETGVGKDTQYFGPGTRLTVL.

The chain couples TRBV25-1 to TRBJ2-3, with a possible D match to TRBD2 (7 bases). The V gene's germline CDR1 is MGHDK and CDR2 SYGVNS. Between the trimmed V and J ends, which lost 0 bases and 5 bases, there was a span of 12 bases. CDR3 length: 15 amino acids. CDR3 loop: CASSEYGGLLDTQYF. In DNA form, the CDR3 reads TGTGCCAGCAGTGAATACGGGGGGCTGTTAGATACGCAGTATTTT.

The sample holds a few counts of this clone. The J gene is TRBJ1-6, the V gene TRBV7-9; TRBD1 aligns across 7 bases. Trimming at V came to 3 bases and at J to 6 bases, leaving 8 bases not matched to a gene. Germline CDR1 and CDR2: SEHNR and FQNEAQ (reference sequence). The CDR3 covers 16 residues. CDR3 loop: CASSFGGQDINSPLHF. The CDR3 coding sequence is TGTGCCAGCAGCTTCGGCGGACAGGATATTAATTCACCCCTCCACTTT. Based on the CDR3 plus reference TRBV7-9 and TRBJ1-6, the full variable domain is DTGVSQNPRHKITKRGQNVTFRCDPISEHNRLYWYRQTLGQGPEFLTYFQNEAQLEKSRLLSDRFSAERPKGSFSTLEIQRTEQGDSAMYLCASSFGGQDINSPLHFGNGTRLTVT.

J is TRBJ2-7 and V is TRBV5-1; 13 nucleotides agree with TRBD2. The V gene end was trimmed by 4 bases and the J gene end by 5 bases; junction bases not matched to a gene: 12. The length of the CDR3 is 17 residues. Germline CDR1 reads SGHRS; CDR2 reads YFSETQ. As DNA, the CDR3 is TGCGCCAGCAGCGGATGGACTAGCGGGGGAGCCGCCGACGAGCAGTACTTC. Amino acids: CASSGWTSGGAADEQYF. The full variable domain, its missing parts supplied by reference TRBV5-1 and TRBJ2-7, is KAGVTQTPRYLIKTRGQQVTLSCSPISGHRSVSWYQQTPGQGLQFLFEYFSETQRNKGNFPGRFSGRQFSNSRSEMNVSTLELGDSALYLCASSGWTSGGAADEQYFGPGTRLTVT.

The chain joins TRBV5-1 to TRBJ1-2; maybe TRBD1 (6 bases). V gave up 4 bases and J gave up 5 bases, with 21 bases separating them. The CDR3 spans 16 residues. Germline CDR1 and CDR2: SGHRS and YFSETQ. The CDR3 DNA is TGCGCCAGCAGCCCTGACAGCCCTGGAGGGGGTTATGGCTACACCTTC. Its protein product is CASSPDSPGGGYGYTF.

This chain connects TRBV30 to TRBJ2-7; 7 bases fit TRBD2. V trimming: 0 bases; J trimming: 5 bases; junction bases outside the gene matches: 13. This CDR3 contains 16 residues. Germline-derived CDR1 and CDR2 are GTSNPN and SVGIG (reference sequence). The CDR3 reads CAWSVLRGLVNHEQYF. CDR3 DNA: TGTGCCTGGAGTGTACTGCGTGGACTAGTTAACCACGAGCAGTACTTC.

This clone was seen only once. V is TRBV6-5 and J is TRBJ2-2; TRBD2 agrees at 10 bases. Unmatched junction bases numbered 5, after V lost 7 bases and J lost 3 bases. From germline, CDR1 is MNHEY and CDR2 SVGAGI. The CDR3 extends over 15 amino acids. This CDR3 reads CASTPSGSYTGELFF. Here the CDR3 DNA reads TGTGCCAGCACCCCTAGCGGGAGTTACACCGGGGAGCTGTTTTTT.

In the case of this clone: Other DNA sequences in this sample translate to the same CDR3. This rearrangement joins TRBV6-5 to TRBJ2-7; D gene uncertain. CDR3 length: 14 residues. V lost 0 bases to trimming and J lost 0 bases, with 6 bases between them. The germline gives CDR1 MNHEY, CDR2 SVGAGI. The CDR3 nucleotides are TGTGCCAGCAGTTACTCGGTCTCCTCCTACGAGCAGTACTTC. This encodes CASSYSVSSYEQYF.

This clone was recorded a few times. The V and J genes are TRBV10-3 and TRBJ1-2, with 8 bases fitting TRBD1. Unmatched junction bases numbered 8, after V lost 6 bases and J lost 5 bases. The CDR3 consists of 14 residues. Looked up from germline, CDR1 is ENHRY and CDR2 is SYGVKD. Written as DNA, the CDR3 is TGTGCCATCAGGGCGGACAGGGTCCAGTATGGCTACACCTTC. Its translation is CAIRADRVQYGYTF.

DNA of the CDR3: TGTGCCACCCAAGACAGAGTCTATGGCTACACCTTC. It yields the protein CATQDRVYGYTF. J is TRBJ1-2 and V is TRBV10-3, with a tentative D call TRBD1 (5 bases). CDR3 length equals 12 residues. Germline V gene data show CDR1 as ENHRY and CDR2 as SYGVKD. Trimming removed 10 bases at V and 4 bases at J, with 13 bases between.

This sequence joins TRBV4-3 and TRBJ2-1, with 8 bases fitting TRBD2. Germline V gene sequence: CDR1 LGHNA, CDR2 YSLEER. CDR3 size: 20 residues. Trimming at V came to 1 base and at J to 7 bases, leaving 21 bases not matched to a gene. CDR3 loop: CASSQARSGRVGLGSNEQFF. CDR3 in DNA: TGCGCCAGCAGCCAAGCGCGGTCCGGACGTGTGGGACTAGGCTCTAATGAGCAGTTCTTC.

V gene TRBV28 combines with J gene TRBJ1-2, with D uncertain. V lost 3 bases to trimming and J lost 0 bases, with 8 bases between them. This CDR3 has 14 amino acids. Per germline, CDR1 MDHEN and CDR2 SYDVKM. The CDR3 loop is CASSLVQSNYGYTF. CDR3 bases: TGTGCCAGCAGTTTGGTTCAGTCTAACTATGGCTACACCTTC.

CDR3 amino acids: CASSLGLSLYNSPLHF. CDR3 nucleotides: TGTGCCAGCAGCTTGGGCTTGTCCTTATATAATTCACCCCTCCACTTT. The chain carries TRBV7-8 and TRBJ1-6; D unclear. Germline V gene lookup returns CDR1 SGHVS and CDR2 FQNEAQ. V was trimmed by 3 bases and J by 4 bases, leaving 13 bases between them. CDR3 length: 16 amino acids.

This chain uses TRBV27 with TRBJ1-6; D perhaps matches TRBD1 (5 bases). Germline loops: CDR1 MNHEY, CDR2 SMNVEV (reference sequence). The CDR3 is 17 amino acids. V lost 6 bases and J lost 5, with 20 bases in between. CDR3 region: CASSKGRGALNNSPLHF. Written as DNA, the CDR3 is TGTGCCAGCAGCAAGGGACGGGGAGCGCTAAATAATTCACCCCTCCACTTT.

The chain couples TRBV7-9 to TRBJ1-6, with unresolved D. The length of the CDR3 is 15 residues. CDR1 is SEHNR and CDR2 is FQNEAQ in the germline V gene (reference sequence). The V and J ends lost 1 base and 4 bases respectively, with 8 bases between them. CDR3 region: CASSLVGLYNSPLHF. The CDR3 bases are TGTGCCAGCAGCTTAGTCGGGCTATATAATTCACCCCTCCACTTT.

The chain links TRBV7-2 to TRBJ1-3; 7 positions match TRBD1. The CDR3 is made up of 16 amino acids. The germline V gene encodes CDR1 SGHTA and CDR2 FQGNSA. V lost 0 bases and J lost 1; bases outside the gene matches: 3. The DNA for the CDR3 is TGTGCCAGCAGCTTAGCCGGGACAGCGTCTGGAAACACCATATATTTT. Amino acids: CASSLAGTASGNTIYF. Full variable domain (missing parts from reference TRBV7-2 and TRBJ1-3): GAGVSQSPSNKVTEKGKDVELRCDPISGHTALYWYRQSLGQGLEFLIYFQGNSAPDKSGLPSDRFSAERTGGSVSTLTIQRTQQEDSAVYLCASSLAGTASGNTIYFGEGSWLTVV.

This sequence joins TRBV5-1 and TRBJ1-3, with TRBD1 matching 8 bases. The CDR3 runs to 15 residues. CDR1 SGHRS and CDR2 YFSETQ come from the germline V gene. With V trimmed by 3 bases and J by 8 bases, 10 bases remained unmatched. DNA for the CDR3: TGCGCCAGCAGCTCTTACGGACAGGGCGTGGACACCATATATTTT. It specifies CASSSYGQGVDTIYF.

The chain carries TRBV10-3 and TRBJ2-1; 10 bases map to TRBD2. This CDR3 contains 15 residues. Germline V lookup: CDR1 ENHRY, CDR2 SYGVKD. The V segment lost 2 bases and the J segment 9 bases; nucleotides outside the gene matches: 7. The CDR3 here is CAISEVAGGLGEQFF. The CDR3 DNA sequence: TGTGCCATCAGTGAGGTAGCGGGAGGCCTAGGTGAGCAGTTCTTC.